Following are 17 T cell receptor beta chains from one sample sequenced in a study of vaccination effects on CD4 cells after COVID-19. Having been cultured for approximately ten days, the cells underwent CD4+ T cell isolation. Measured with immunoSEQ multiplex PCR; TCRdb has only the in-frame clones, and not every one. Of under 40,000 clones in the sample, approximately 63% are singletons; the top ten hold roughly 3.8%. The antigens of these receptors remain unknown. The input for sequencing was CD4+ T cells from PBMCs cultured without peptide, taken before COVID-19 vaccination. The receptor set was obtained from a human donor who received a COVID-19 vaccine.

This chain joins TRBV11-2 and TRBJ2-1, with TRBD2 matching 10 bases. Per germline, CDR1 SGHAT and CDR2 FQNNGV. The CDR3 spans 16 residues. Losses at the gene ends were 3 bases for V and 4 bases for J; bases not matched to a gene: 6. This CDR3 is CASSFLPAGGYNEQFF. CDR3 bases: TGTGCCAGCAGCTTCCTCCCAGCGGGAGGGTACAATGAGCAGTTCTTC.

The table lists this clone with a count of one. The chain employs TRBV6-1 and TRBJ2-1; D uncertain. Germline CDR1 reads MNHNS; CDR2 reads SASEGT. The CDR3 covers 12 residues. V was cut by 2 bases and J by 5 bases, with 4 bases left in between. DNA of the CDR3: TGTGCCAGCAGTGAATTTAACAATGAGCAGTTCTTC. It specifies CASSEFNNEQFF.

Only a few counts were recorded for this clone. This chain joins TRBV27 and TRBJ1-1; D remains unclear. Germline lookup yields CDR1 MNHEY and CDR2 SMNVEV (reference sequence). V was clipped by 2 bases and J by 6 bases, with 16 bases between them. CDR3 length: 15 amino acids. CDR3 nucleotide sequence: TGTGCCAGCAGTTTACAATTGGGAATGACCTCTGAAGCTTTCTTT. Protein product: CASSLQLGMTSEAFF.

The chain employs TRBV7-9 and TRBJ1-1; D might be TRBD1 (5 bases). The CDR3 loop spans 13 amino acids. Trimming pared 3 bases from V and 6 bases from J, leaving 11 bases between. The germline gives CDR1 SEHNR, CDR2 FQNEAQ (reference sequence). CDR3 amino acids: CASSLAGGSEAFF. As DNA, the CDR3 is TGTGCCAGCAGCTTGGCGGGGGGTTCTGAAGCTTTCTTT.

The chain joins TRBV2 to TRBJ2-1; 8 bases match TRBD2. The V segment lost 3 bases and the J segment 9 bases; nucleotides outside the gene matches: 7. This CDR3 is built from 14 residues. Germline V lookup: CDR1 SNHLY, CDR2 FYNNEI. CDR3 amino acids: CASSDSSGSFEQFF. DNA for the CDR3: TGTGCCAGCAGTGATTCAAGCGGGAGTTTTGAGCAGTTCTTC.

The CDR3 nucleotides read TGCAGCGTTGAAGGGGGCGGGGGGGCGGCCACTGAAGCTTTCTTT. Translating gives CSVEGGGGAATEAFF. The V and J genes are TRBV29-1 and TRBJ1-1; a weak D match, TRBD1 (6 bases). CDR3 length: 15 residues. Trimming left V 1 base short and J 4 bases short, with 16 bases between. Looked up from germline, CDR1 is SQVTM and CDR2 is ANQGSEA.

This chain joins TRBV4-2 and TRBJ2-5; TRBD1 might be the D (5 bases). Per the germline V gene, CDR1 is LGHNA and CDR2 is YNFKEQ. This CDR3 spans 15 amino acids. Trimming cost V 0 bases and J 4 bases, with 12 bases left between them. The CDR3 reads CASSQEPGKLETQYF. DNA for the CDR3: TGTGCCAGCAGCCAAGAGCCAGGGAAGTTAGAGACCCAGTACTTC.

The chain has TRBV6-4 and TRBJ1-1; D ambiguous. Germline V lookup: CDR1 MRHNA, CDR2 SNTAGT. This CDR3 region has 14 residues. Trimming pared 6 bases from V and 4 bases from J, leaving 15 bases between. The CDR3 nucleotides read TGTGCCAGCAGAAACACCAATGTTCCCACTGAAGCTTTCTTT. Residues: CASRNTNVPTEAFF.

The chain links TRBV19 to TRBJ1-1; 7 nucleotides match TRBD1. The J segment lost 1 base and the V segment lost 4 bases, leaving 6 bases of the junction unmatched. Germline CDR1 LNHDA, CDR2 SQIVND (reference sequence). This CDR3 region has 15 residues. In nucleotides, the CDR3 is TGTGCCAGTAGTAGACAGGGAAGAGGGAACACTGAAGCTTTCTTT. Translation gives CASSRQGRGNTEAFF.

This clone has just a few counts. The V call is TRBV7-8, the J call TRBJ2-1; D is ambiguous. Germline V lookup: CDR1 SGHVS, CDR2 FQNEAQ. Trimming left V 0 bases short and J 9 bases short, with 12 bases between. The CDR3 runs to 14 residues. The DNA for the CDR3 is TGTGCCAGCAGCTTAGCGGGATCGTATGTTGAGCAGTTCTTC. Encoded protein: CASSLAGSYVEQFF.

The CDR3 region is CASSLYGSSYEQYF. The DNA for the CDR3 is TGTGCCAGCAGCTTGTACGGAAGCTCCTACGAGCAGTACTTC. The chain recombines TRBV5-6 with TRBJ2-7; D unclear. The germline CDR1 and CDR2 sequences are SGHDT and YYEEEE. Trimming stripped 1 base from V and 0 bases from J, with 8 bases between. CDR3 length equals 14 residues.

This rearrangement joins TRBV3-1 (or the pseudogene TRBV3-2) to TRBJ1-1; D may be TRBD1 (5 bases). Germline assignment: CDR1 LGHDT and CDR2 YNNKEL (reference sequence). CDR3 length equals 17 residues. Trimming took off 2 bases at V and 0 bases at J, with 16 bases between the two ends. The CDR3 loop is CASSQRPPREVNTEAFF. The CDR3 nucleotides read TGTGCCAGCAGCCAACGCCCTCCCAGGGAGGTGAACACTGAAGCTTTCTTT.

V gene TRBV4-1 combines with J gene TRBJ1-3, with D unclear. V was cut by 4 bases and J by 4 bases, with 11 bases left in between. The germline CDR1 and CDR2 sequences are MGHRA and YSYEKL. The CDR3 is 14 residues long. The CDR3 here is CASSPLKGGNTIYF. The CDR3 nucleotides read TGCGCCAGCAGCCCTCTCAAGGGCGGAAACACCATATATTTT.

The rearrangement uses TRBV18 and TRBJ1-4, with 7 bases identical to TRBD1. There are 14 residues in the CDR3. Germline V gene sequence: CDR1 KGHSH, CDR2 LQKENI. V shed 2 bases, J shed 5 bases, and the junction held 2 bases outside the gene matches. The DNA for the CDR3 is TGTGCCAGCTCACCAGGGACAGAGAATGAAAAACTGTTTTTT. It translates to CASSPGTENEKLFF.

This chain links TRBV5-1 with TRBJ2-2; tentatively, D is TRBD1 or TRBD2 (5 bases each). CDR1 is SGHRS, CDR2 YFSETQ, per germline. V was trimmed by 4 bases and J by 6 bases, leaving 13 bases between them. The CDR3 is made up of 14 amino acids. CDR3 DNA: TGCGCCAGCAGCCAAGAGGGACGGGCCGGGGAGCTGTTTTTT. It codes for CASSQEGRAGELFF.

This chain uses TRBV3-1 (or the pseudogene TRBV3-2) with TRBJ1-1; 8 nucleotides agree with TRBD1. Germline trimming cut 8 bases from V and 3 bases from J; bases unmatched to any gene: 5. Germline assignment: CDR1 LGHDT and CDR2 YNNKEL (reference sequence). CDR3 length equals 13 residues. CDR3 protein: CASAQGAHTEAFF. CDR3 sequence (DNA): TGTGCCAGCGCCCAGGGGGCACACACTGAAGCTTTCTTT.

The gene calls are TRBV16 and TRBJ1-2; D perhaps matches TRBD1 (5 bases). V was cut by 1 base and J by 2 bases, with 11 bases left in between. The CDR3 runs 15 residues. The V gene's germline CDR1 is KGHSY and CDR2 FQNENV. The CDR3 region is CASSQLGEANYGYTF. The CDR3 DNA sequence: TGTGCCAGCAGCCAATTAGGGGAGGCAAACTATGGCTACACCTTC.